The clone carrying this T cell receptor beta chain was seen just once. Without the conserved terminal phenylalanine or tryptophan, this CDR3 likely stems from a read error. The limits of the CDR3 on the DNA are not certain, so only TCRdb's listed CDR3 is given. Germline CDR1 SGHVS, CDR2 FQNEAQ. Counting both end residues, the CDR3 totals 15 amino acids. TCRdb reprocessed the PCR reads via MiXCR and lists one record per CDR3 protein. The sample comprises just over 30,000 distinct CDR3 sequences, roughly 52% of which are singletons, and roughly 12% rests with the top ten. This entry belongs to a study of esophageal squamous cell carcinoma under preoperative chemotherapy. Regarding time point: before preoperative PTX-NDP chemotherapy.

This rearrangement joins TRBV7-8 to TRBJ2-5; the table's D call TRBD1 went unverified against the DNA. Sample acquisition took place from a patient given preoperative chemotherapy. The TCR comes from a human donor with esophageal squamous cell carcinoma. The donor label of this sample is uncertain. The CDR3 protein is CASSLEGAGQETQYL.